The 9 T cell receptor beta chains below come from one sample, sequenced in a study of cytomegalovirus exposure and HLA in healthy donors. Sequencing was performed with immunoSEQ multiplex PCR; in TCRdb, only in-frame clones are kept and a portion is missing. The sample lists more than 95,000 clones, 80% to 90% occurring once. The specimen sequenced was PBMCs. These receptors originate from a woman between 18 and 29 years old in good health and CMV-seronegative.

The chain combines TRBV15 with TRBJ1-1, with 11 positions matching TRBD1. This CDR3 contains 19 residues. Losses at the gene ends were 3 bases for V and 2 bases for J; bases not matched to a gene: 14. From germline, CDR1 is LNHNV and CDR2 YYDKDF (reference sequence). CDR3 in amino acids: CATSSPRDRGLLPNTEAFF. CDR3 bases: TGTGCCACCAGCAGCCCGAGGGACAGGGGGTTACTACCTAACACTGAAGCTTTCTTT.

This chain connects TRBV27 to TRBJ2-3; D may be TRBD1 (5 bases). This CDR3 has 12 residues. V was clipped by 5 bases and J by 5 bases, with 8 bases between them. Germline loops: CDR1 MNHEY, CDR2 SMNVEV (reference sequence). CDR3 sequence: CASSSRGDTQYF. Here the CDR3 DNA reads TGTGCCAGCAGTAGTAGGGGAGATACGCAGTATTTT.

The J gene is TRBJ1-2, the V gene TRBV6-5; D is ambiguous. The CDR3 has 15 amino acids. Germline V gives CDR1 MNHEY, CDR2 SVGAGI. V was trimmed by 0 bases and J by 3 bases, leaving 11 bases between them. The DNA for the CDR3 is TGTGCCAGCAGTTACTCGATCGGGGTCGACTATGGCTACACCTTC. This sequence encodes CASSYSIGVDYGYTF.

The sample holds one count of this clone. V is TRBV6-5 and J is TRBJ2-4; no clear D. CDR3 length: 12 residues. Germline lookup yields CDR1 MNHEY and CDR2 SVGAGI. V shed 5 bases and J shed 7 bases, with 9 bases lying between them. The CDR3 region has the DNA TGTGCCAGCAGTCCAACTTACAACATTCAGTACTTC. Its translation: CASSPTYNIQYF.

The chain carries TRBV7-9 and TRBJ2-2; maybe TRBD2 (6 bases). V lost 5 bases, J lost 5 bases, and 6 bases lay in between. Germline V CDR1 and CDR2: SEHNR, FQNEAQ (reference sequence). The length of the CDR3 is 12 residues. The CDR3 DNA sequence: TGTGCCAGCAGCGGACTAACCGGGGAGCTGTTTTTT. Its translation: CASSGLTGELFF.

This sequence joins TRBV2 and TRBJ2-1; TRBD2 matches 12 bases. Germline CDR1 reads SNHLY; CDR2 reads FYNNEI. CDR3 length: 15 amino acids. Losses at the gene ends were 6 bases for V and 7 bases for J; bases not matched to a gene: 7. CDR3 DNA sequence: TGTGCCAGCAGCGCTACTAGCGGGGGGATGAATGAGCAGTTCTTC. This sequence encodes CASSATSGGMNEQFF.

This chain joins TRBV5-6 and TRBJ1-4; D unclear. The length of the CDR3 is 12 residues. Germline V gives CDR1 SGHDT, CDR2 YYEEEE. V lost 7 bases to trimming and J lost 5 bases, with 9 bases between them. CDR3 region: CASAEGNEKLFF. The CDR3 DNA follows: TGTGCCAGCGCCGAGGGAAATGAAAAACTGTTTTTT.

The chain joins TRBV13 to TRBJ2-1; 7 nucleotides align to TRBD2. Per germline, CDR1 PRHDT and CDR2 FYEKMQ (reference sequence). The CDR3 extends over 14 amino acids. Trimming removed 8 bases from V and 1 base from J; junction bases left unmatched: 5. The CDR3 spells CASLRERSYNEQFF. In DNA, the CDR3 is TGTGCCAGCTTGCGGGAGAGGTCCTACAATGAGCAGTTCTTC. Full variable domain (outside the CDR3, taken from reference TRBV13 and TRBJ2-1): AAGVIQSPRHLIKEKRETATLKCYPIPRHDTVYWYQQGPGQDPQFLISFYEKMQSDKGSIPDRFSAQQFSDYHSELNMSSLELGDSALYFCASLRERSYNEQFFGPGTRLTVL.

The chain combines TRBV6-1 with TRBJ2-1; D is perhaps TRBD2 (7 bases). The CDR3 consists of 14 residues. Per the germline V gene, CDR1 is MNHNS and CDR2 is SASEGT. V was trimmed by 4 bases and J by 7 bases, leaving 14 bases between them. The CDR3 sequence: CASSAGGGGNEQFF. Written as DNA, the CDR3 is TGTGCCAGCAGTGCGGGGGGCGGAGGGAATGAGCAGTTCTTC.